This T cell receptor (beta chain) was obtained from a study of shared clonotypes between healthy human individuals (dated by TCRdb to 2020 to 2021). Context from the whole study: The cohort included three men and a couple of women between 18 and 49 years of age. Per donor, three plates each were used for CD4 naive and CD4 memory, two for CD8 naive, and one for CD8 memory. To estimate repertoire size and how much clonotypes are shared between individuals, the study performed deep sequencing of blood TCR repertoires from roughly five healthy adults. To increase sequencing depth and limit assay-specific biases, TCR repertoire library preparation and sequencing were carried out by different laboratories using diverse techniques. Between about 0.85 and 8.9 billion PBMCs per donor were obtained by leukapheresis. Points the paper makes about the study in general: Incomplete sequencing was indicated by rarefaction of sorted-subset datasets, despite the large sequencing depth. The small number of donors limited the genetic and exposure-history diversity represented. Compared with non-shared clonotypes, clonotypes shared by all four sorted-subset donors had higher generation probabilities. Larger estimated clonotype richness was generally found for naive subsets than for memory subsets. Pairwise subsampling indicated that sequencing depth was expected to affect the degree of clonotype sharing among donors. When a few donors were compared, the shared fraction of clonotypes was around 5% for naive CD4, around 3.5% for naive CD8, about 2.4% for memory CD4, and 0.35% to 0.5% for memory CD8. Sampling was restricted to blood, and TCR repertoires in tissue are likely to differ from TCR repertoires in blood.

CDR1 and CDR2 were assigned from the germline V gene (reference sequence) as SSHAT and FNYEAQ. From cysteine to phenylalanine, the CDR3 is 13 amino acids long. The retained sequence is limited to the CDR3, 39 bases, with the frame set at the first base. TCR CDR3 regions were amplified from genomic DNA by multiplex PCR using the deep immunoSEQ assay. Genomic DNA extracted from each cell subset was distributed evenly over all wells of several immunoSEQ 96-well plates, and each plate served as one replicate. For sorted subsets, approximately 190 ng of genomic DNA, equivalent to 25,000 to 30,000 T cell genomes, went into each replicate PCR. Purified libraries were quantified with a Qubit 3.0 fluorometer, sized on a Bioanalyzer 2100, and re-quantified with the KAPA Library Quantification kit. Each immunoSEQ 96-well plate was sequenced on its own single-read 150-cycle Illumina NextSeq 550 flow cell. Per the authors' processing: Because the immunoSEQ output held only junctional sequences and lacked quality scores, the filtering could not match the filtering applied to full-length reads. To assign V/J genes and CDR3, sequences were annotated using PyIR, a Python wrapper for IgBLAST v1.9, with IMGT germline references. Reads were removed for weak V/J assignments (E-value above 1e-6), missing CDR3, stop codons, out-of-frame junctions, or ambiguous translated residues. V3J clonotypes were defined as sequences sharing an identical inferred V gene, J gene, and CDR3 amino acid sequence. Percentage overlap between repertoires was computed as shared unique clonotypes divided by the size of the smaller repertoire. Three approaches were used to assess repertoire richness: RTK rarefaction, the Chao1 estimator, and Recon v2.1 estimates of unobserved clonotypes. OLGA was used to compute generation probabilities for all TCRbeta clonotypes that the gDNA method yielded from a few donors. TCRdb provides this immuneACCESS table in a form limited to in-frame rearrangements. Some clones are lacking; in checked studies, under half of them reflect an unresolved V gene, and why the rest are absent is not known. The V and J calls and clone size were taken over from that table, and D and trimming were inferred from the DNA. The sample has some 2,000,000 clones on record, roughly 95% of them singletons. The ten largest clones capture over 0.1% of the sample.

Healthy HIV-negative adults with no recently reported acute infections or vaccinations were included as donors. Every donor was a Caucasian adult living in Nashville, Tennessee, USA. Magnetic negative selection was used to enrich CD4+ T cells, after which naive cells were positively selected on CD45RA and the negative fraction became the memory subset. Blood was obtained by leukapheresis, after which PBMCs were separated by Ficoll-Histopaque density gradient centrifugation and cryopreserved in liquid nitrogen vapor phase. Analytical flow cytometry was used to check the purity and quantity of every magnetically sorted T cell population. Each sorted fraction had its genomic DNA isolated and then quantified by UV absorbance on a Nanodrop 2000c. Concerning this clone: There is no known antigen for this receptor. Mismatch with germline at one junction end may stem from a read error.

This clonotype originated in a man younger than 35 in good health. The rearranged segments are TRBV7-7 and TRBJ2-1, with a weak D call of TRBD1 (5 bases match). Sequencing was done on a sample of naive CD4+ T cells sorted from blood. The intended sense of this specimen's cell subset or site label: CD45RA+ positively selected. The CDR3 sequence is CASSPLGQGEQFF. The bases are TGTGCTAGCAGCCCCCTGGGGCAGGGTGAGCAGTTCTTC.